The following is a T cell receptor beta chain sequence with its context. The antigen remains undetermined. PCR employed 60 Vbeta and 13 Jbeta primers. In the original processing: It was a later analysis that counted about 80 million unique TCR beta chains, of which approximately 11 million were shared. Generated by immunoSEQ multiplex PCR, the TCRdb table keeps only in-frame clones and is missing some. V and J calls and clone size are those listed in that table; D and trimming were worked out from the DNA. The sample includes some 60,000 clones, over 70% of them seen just once. The sample originates from a study of cytomegalovirus exposure and HLA in healthy donors. Study-wide results and limits: Among the CMV-associated chains, a few were confirmed in vitro as specific for CMV antigens. The listing of roughly 160 TCR beta chains classed them as cytomegalovirus-associated.

The CDR3 has 14 residues. The ends were cut back, 0 bases at V and 6 bases at J, with 10 bases in the middle. The germline V gene has CDR1 SGHRS and CDR2 YFSETQ. The receptor was derived from a woman between 40 and 55 years old in good health and CMV-seronegative. The chain links TRBV5-1 to TRBJ2-1; D uncertain. Sequencing input: PBMCs. The CDR3 here is CASSLGQTINEQFF. The CDR3 DNA reads as TGCGCCAGCAGCTTGGGGCAAACGATCAATGAGCAGTTCTTC.